This T cell receptor beta chain was captured by sequencing in a study of response to subunit inactivated influenza vaccine. General study findings and limits: The authors suggested that few new T cells are recruited per seasonal influenza vaccination.

About this clonotype itself: Its cognate antigen is unknown.

The germline V gene has CDR1 SGHTS and CDR2 YDEGEE. The CDR3 length is 15 residues. V shed 2 bases and J shed 1 base, with 12 bases lying between them. TCRdb itself ran the RT-PCR reads through MiXCR, one entry per CDR3 protein. The table has 500,000 to 550,000 distinct CDR3 sequences, approximately 20% seen once; the top ten hold 2.8%. These same data were also listed under a study on T cells expressing NK-cell markers. Per that paper: UMIs were included in TCR beta cDNA generated by 5'RACE template switching. Serological testing identified most of the eight sequenced donors as HCMV-seropositive and one as seronegative.

The sample here was CD4+ T cells sorted from PBMCs, taken approximately 12 days after vaccination. The sequence was collected from a middle-aged man who received an inactivated influenza vaccine. V usage is TRBV5-8 and J usage is TRBJ1-2; D gene ambiguous. As DNA, the CDR3 is TGTGCCAGCAGCTTACCCCCAGCCTTTAACTATGGCTACACCTTC. The encoded protein is CASSLPPAFNYGYTF. Using reference TRBV5-8 and TRBJ1-2 for the parts outside the CDR3, the full variable domain is EAGVTQSPTHLIKTRGQQATLRCSPISGHTSVYWYQQALGLGLQFLLWYDEGEERNRGNFPPRFSGRQFPNYSSELNVNALELEDSALYLCASSLPPAFNYGYTFGSGTRLTVV.